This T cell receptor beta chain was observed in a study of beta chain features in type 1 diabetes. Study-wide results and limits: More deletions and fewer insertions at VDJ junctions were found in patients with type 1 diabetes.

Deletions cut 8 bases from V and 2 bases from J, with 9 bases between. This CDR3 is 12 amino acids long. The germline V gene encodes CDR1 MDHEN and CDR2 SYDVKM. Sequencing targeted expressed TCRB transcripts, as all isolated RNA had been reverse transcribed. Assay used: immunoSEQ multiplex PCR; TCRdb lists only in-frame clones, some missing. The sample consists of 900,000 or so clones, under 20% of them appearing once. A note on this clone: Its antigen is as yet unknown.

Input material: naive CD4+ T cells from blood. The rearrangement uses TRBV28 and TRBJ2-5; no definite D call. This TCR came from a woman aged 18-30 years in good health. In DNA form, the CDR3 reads TGTGCCAGCGGTAGTGGTCAAGAGACCCAGTACTTC. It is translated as CASGSGQETQYF. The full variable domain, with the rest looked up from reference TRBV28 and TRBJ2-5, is DVKVTQSSRYLVKRTGEKVFLECVQDMDHENMFWYRQDPGLGLRLIYFSYDVKMKEKGDIPEGYSVSREKKERFSLILESASTNQTSMYLCASGSGQETQYFGPGTRLLVL.